One and the same sample provided the 24 T cell receptor beta chains below, sequenced in a study of PD-L1 blockade in urothelial cancer (dated 2017 in TCRdb). Library prep was done by the immunoSEQ multiplex PCR assay. The source is immuneACCESS, and TCRdb retained only in-frame sequences with V and J called. Part of the clones is not carried over; for the studies checked, unresolved V genes explain less than half of this, and the remainder is unexplained. This sample lists 70,000 to 75,000 clones; under 90% were detected once. The ten largest account for 4% to 6% of the sample. The sample in question was PBMCs, obtained around atezolizumab (anti-PD-L1) treatment. The source is a man in his sixties or seventies with urothelial cancer.

The chain employs TRBV4-1 and TRBJ2-2; tentative D call: TRBD2 (6 bases). Looked up from germline, CDR1 is MGHRA and CDR2 is YSYEKL. The CDR3 contains 17 residues. Trimming shortened V by 0 bases and J by 7 bases, and 18 bases separated the two germline ends. The CDR3: CASSQDRRLARDGELFF. CDR3 sequence (DNA): TGCGCCAGCAGCCAAGATCGGCGGCTAGCGCGTGACGGGGAGCTGTTTTTT.

This clone was seen a handful of times. The chain couples TRBV2 to TRBJ1-5, with TRBD1 matching over 11 bases. CDR3 length equals 15 residues. The germline CDR1 and CDR2 sequences are SNHLY and FYNNEI. Germline trimming cut 3 bases from V and 6 bases from J; bases unmatched to any gene: 4. For the CDR3, the DNA is TGTGCCAGCAGTGATAGGACAGGGGGCCTTCAGCCCCAGCATTTT. As protein: CASSDRTGGLQPQHF.

V and J are TRBV6-5 and TRBJ2-1, with 9 bases aligning to TRBD2. V lost 5 bases, J lost 2 bases, and 4 bases stayed unmatched. The CDR3 is 15 residues long. Germline loops: CDR1 MNHEY, CDR2 SVGAGI. Here the CDR3 reads CASSSGRLTYNEQFF. CDR3 nucleotide sequence: TGTGCCAGCAGTAGCGGGAGGCTTACCTACAATGAGCAGTTCTTC.

The chain is built from TRBV13 and TRBJ2-3; 14 bases match TRBD2. Trimming took 5 bases from V and 4 from J; bases not matched to a gene: 2. Germline-derived CDR1 and CDR2 are PRHDT and FYEKMQ (reference sequence). The length of the CDR3 is 15 residues. The CDR3 region is CASSLGLAGADTQYF. CDR3 nucleotide sequence: TGTGCCAGCAGCCTGGGACTAGCGGGGGCAGATACGCAGTATTTT.

V usage is TRBV11-1 and J usage is TRBJ2-1; D remains unclear. This CDR3 has 14 amino acids. V was trimmed by 5 bases and J by 4 bases, leaving 12 bases between them. The V gene's germline CDR1 is SGHAT and CDR2 FQDESV (reference sequence). DNA for the CDR3: TGTGCCAGCAGCCCTGGTCCTGAGTACAATGAGCAGTTCTTC. This translates into CASSPGPEYNEQFF. The full variable domain, in which reference TRBV11-1 and TRBJ2-1 provide the parts outside the CDR3, is EAEVAQSPRYKITEKSQAVAFWCDPISGHATLYWYRQILGQGPELLVQFQDESVVDDSQLPKDRFSAERLKGVDSTLKIQPAELGDSAMYLCASSPGPEYNEQFFGPGTRLTVL.

The V and J genes are TRBV7-3 and TRBJ2-5; 10 bases agree with TRBD1. CDR1 and CDR2 (germline): SGHTA, FQGTGA. Trimming removed 5 bases from V and 4 bases from J; junction bases left unmatched: 4. The CDR3 sequence is 14 residues long. The CDR3: CASSTGTGVETQYF. As DNA, the CDR3 is TGTGCCAGCAGCACCGGGACAGGGGTAGAGACCCAGTACTTC. The variable domain in full, with the rest retrieved from reference TRBV7-3 and TRBJ2-5, is GAGVSQTPSNKVTEKGKYVELRCDPISGHTALYWYRQSLGQGPEFLIYFQGTGAADDSGLPNDRFFAVRPEGSVSTLKIQRTERGDSAVYLCASSTGTGVETQYFGPGTRLLVL.

This clone has more than one count but fewer than ten. The CDR3 sequence is CAIRGTGGNQPQHF. The DNA for the CDR3 is TGTGCCATCCGCGGGACAGGGGGGAATCAGCCCCAGCATTTT. This chain connects TRBV10-3 to TRBJ1-5; 11 nucleotides match TRBD1. The CDR3 is 14 residues long. V shed 8 bases and J 4 bases; nucleotides not matched to a gene: 4. Germline V lookup: CDR1 ENHRY, CDR2 SYGVKD.

The J gene is TRBJ2-1, the V gene TRBV5-4; 9 bases fit TRBD1. There are 20 residues in the CDR3. Germline loops: CDR1 SGHNT, CDR2 YYREEE (reference sequence). V was pared by 5 bases and J by 0 bases, with 18 bases of the junction left unmatched. The CDR3 here is CASRQMRGDRALRSYNEQFF. DNA for the CDR3: TGTGCCAGCAGACAAATGAGGGGGGACAGGGCCCTCCGCTCCTACAATGAGCAGTTCTTC.

This chain links TRBV10-3 with TRBJ2-5, with 7 bases that match TRBD2. Germline assignment: CDR1 ENHRY and CDR2 SYGVKD. J lost 4 bases, V lost 3 bases, and 8 bases had no gene match. The CDR3 length is 15 residues. The CDR3 DNA sequence: TGTGCCATCAGTGAATCGAGACTAGCCAGAGAGACCCAGTACTTC. Translated, it gives CAISESRLARETQYF.

CDR3 sequence (DNA): TGTGCCAGCAGTCCTAATAGGCGGCCCGGGGCCAACGTCCTGACTTTC. As protein: CASSPNRRPGANVLTF. This sequence joins TRBV2 and TRBJ2-6; D remains ambiguous. V shed 5 bases and J shed 4 bases, with 15 bases lying between them. Germline loops: CDR1 SNHLY, CDR2 FYNNEI. The CDR3 sequence is 16 residues long.

The rearrangement joins TRBV5-4 to TRBJ2-1; 7 bases line up with TRBD1. The trim removed 1 base at V and 5 bases at J, leaving 0 bases unmatched. The V gene's germline CDR1 is SGHNT and CDR2 YYREEE (reference sequence). The length of the CDR3 is 13 residues. This CDR3 is CASSLTGDNEQFF. CDR3 sequence (DNA): TGTGCCAGCAGCTTGACAGGGGACAATGAGCAGTTCTTC.

The rearrangement joins TRBV5-4 to TRBJ1-2; TRBD1 might be the D (5 bases). Germline loops: CDR1 SGHNT, CDR2 YYREEE (reference sequence). The CDR3 covers 14 residues. V was trimmed by 5 bases and J by 4 bases, leaving 15 bases between them. The CDR3 sequence is CASSLDAGPYGYTF. The CDR3 nucleotides are TGTGCCAGCAGTTTAGATGCGGGGCCCTATGGCTACACCTTC.

The chain couples TRBV5-1 to TRBJ1-4; a weak D match, TRBD1 (5 bases). Trimming removed 3 bases at V and 8 bases at J, with 17 bases between. The CDR3 covers 15 residues. The germline V gene encodes CDR1 SGHRS and CDR2 YFSETQ. For the CDR3, the DNA is TGCGCCAGCAGCTCCTACCGGGGGGGGACCGAAAAACTGTTTTTT. This sequence encodes CASSSYRGGTEKLFF.

This chain uses TRBV21-1 with TRBJ2-5; the D call TRBD2 from the table was never checked on the DNA. TRBV21-1 corresponds to a pseudogene. The CDR3 contains 15 residues. Here the CDR3 DNA reads TGTGCCAGCGGCACTAGCGGGAGGGCAAGAGAGACCCAGTACTTC. It yields the protein CASGTSGRARETQYF.

This clone was detected only once. The rearrangement links TRBV28 to TRBJ2-7; tentatively, D is TRBD1 (6 bases). Germline V gene sequence: CDR1 MDHEN, CDR2 SYDVKM. The CDR3 consists of 15 residues. With 4 bases removed from V and 4 bases from J, the gap between germline ends came to 17 bases. Here the CDR3 reads CASSSLRGGSYEQYF. The CDR3 DNA is TGTGCCAGCAGTTCCCTCCGAGGGGGAAGTTACGAGCAGTACTTC.

The chain links TRBV5-1 to TRBJ1-5; D is ambiguous. The germline CDR1 and CDR2 sequences are SGHRS and YFSETQ. V lost 3 bases and J 9 bases, leaving 10 bases between the germline ends. The CDR3 is 12 amino acids. CDR3 sequence (DNA): TGCGCCAGCAGCTCTGATGAGGGGCCCCAGCATTTT. Residues: CASSSDEGPQHF.

The gene calls are TRBV7-2 and TRBJ2-1; 11 bases line up with TRBD2. The V and J ends lost 0 bases and 8 bases, in that order; junction bases with no gene match: 6. Germline loops: CDR1 SGHTA, CDR2 FQGNSA. The CDR3 covers 16 residues. CDR3 coding DNA: TGTGCCAGCAGCTTAGCCATTAGCGGGAGGGCCGATGAGCAGTTCTTC. It codes for CASSLAISGRADEQFF.

The chain employs TRBV15 and TRBJ1-4, with a possible D match to TRBD1 (5 bases). The germline gives CDR1 LNHNV, CDR2 YYDKDF (reference sequence). The CDR3 is 15 residues long. Trimming stripped 1 base from V and 3 bases from J, with 9 bases between. The CDR3 sequence: CATSRGGAANEKLFF. The DNA for the CDR3 is TGTGCCACCAGCAGAGGCGGGGCGGCTAATGAAAAACTGTTTTTT.

The V gene is TRBV27, the J gene TRBJ2-5, with TRBD1 matching over 9 bases. This CDR3 is built from 15 residues. Trimming removed 3 bases from V and 2 bases from J; junction bases left unmatched: 4. CDR1 and CDR2 (germline): MNHEY, SMNVEV (reference sequence). The DNA of the CDR3 is TGTGCCAGCAGTTTGGGGACAGGGCGACAAGAGACCCAGTACTTC. It yields the protein CASSLGTGRQETQYF.

The chain couples TRBV30 to TRBJ2-7, with TRBD1 matching 7 bases. The junction had 8 bases not matched to a gene; V was cut back by 0 bases and J by 6 bases. The CDR3 sequence is 14 residues long. Germline V gene sequence: CDR1 GTSNPN, CDR2 SVGIG (reference sequence). CDR3 in DNA: TGTGCCTGGAGTGTCGACAGGGCCTACGCCGAGCAGTACTTC. It encodes CAWSVDRAYAEQYF. Variable domain in full (rest from reference TRBV30 and TRBJ2-7): SQTIHQWPATLVQPVGSPLSLECTVEGTSNPNLYWYRQAAGRGLQLLFYSVGIGQISSEVPQNLSASRPQDRQFILSSKKLLLSDSGFYLCAWSVDRAYAEQYFGPGTRLTVT.

The chain carries TRBV7-3 and TRBJ2-2; TRBD2 matches at 15 bases. The CDR3 spans 17 residues. The germline CDR1 and CDR2 sequences are SGHTA and FQGTGA. Germline trimming cut 5 bases from V and 4 bases from J; bases unmatched to any gene: 5. CDR3 coding DNA: TGTGCCAGCAGCCCCGGGACTAGCGGGAGGACCACCGGGGAGCTGTTTTTT. The encoded protein is CASSPGTSGRTTGELFF.

This clone was seen only once. Germline is not matched at one junction end, which may reflect a read error. The V call is TRBV5-8, the J call TRBJ1-5, with D tentatively TRBD1 (6 bases). CDR1 and CDR2 (germline): SGHTS, YDEGEE. There are 14 residues in the CDR3. CDR3 DNA: TGTGCCAGCAGTTTGGGGGGCGGTTACCAGCCCCAGCATTTT. It is translated as CASSLGGGYQPQHF.

Regarding this clone: The same CDR3 is also encoded by other DNA sequences in this sample. The J gene is TRBJ1-2, the V gene TRBV5-1, with D unresolved. The CDR3 length is 14 residues. Trimming removed 1 base at V and 0 bases at J, with 7 bases between. The germline CDR1 and CDR2 sequences are SGHRS and YFSETQ. The CDR3 DNA reads TGCGCCAGCAGCTTGAGTCCAGCTAACTATGGCTACACCTTC. This gives the protein CASSLSPANYGYTF.

The rearrangement uses TRBV7-2 and TRBJ2-1; no clear D gene. CDR3 length: 15 amino acids. The germline V and J ends were trimmed by 1 base and 3 bases, with 10 bases remaining between them. CDR1 and CDR2 (germline): SGHTA, FQGNSA. The CDR3, as DNA: TGTGCCAGCAGCTTAGGGGCCCCCATCTACAATGAGCAGTTCTTC. Amino acid sequence: CASSLGAPIYNEQFF.